What follows is one T cell receptor (beta chain) and its context. This specimen belongs to a study of shared clonotypes between healthy human individuals. Only Caucasian adults living in Nashville, Tennessee served as donors. Genomic DNA for unsorted samples, which was extracted with the QIAamp DNA Blood Mini kit, came from 81 million or so PBMCs. The study ran the assay at deep level. Generated by immunoSEQ multiplex PCR, the TCRdb table keeps only in-frame clones and is missing some. The sample shows roughly 490,000 clones, about 80% of them seen only once. From germline, CDR1 is SGHNT and CDR2 YYREEE (reference sequence). The CDR3 is 13 amino acids. V lost 4 bases to trimming and J lost 8 bases, with 15 bases between them.

This TCR was sampled from a woman between 40 and 50 years old in good health. Some clones in this sample may be carry-over from other donors' samples. The chain carries TRBV5-4 and TRBJ1-1; the D gene is possibly TRBD1 (5 bases). The sample consisted of PBMCs. The CDR3 bases are TGTGCCAGCAGCATGCCAGGGAAAAACGAAGCTTTCTTT. Its translation: CASSMPGKNEAFF.